The entry below gives a single TCR beta chain sequence along with its context. The PCR used 60 Vbeta and 13 Jbeta primers. Here immunoSEQ multiplex PCR was the method, and the copy in TCRdb shows in-frame clones only, minus some. Seen here are 150,000 to 200,000 clones, approximately 67% observed once, and the top ten hold roughly 2.9%. Germline V lookup: CDR1 GTSNPN, CDR2 SVGIG (reference sequence). The CDR3 runs 14 residues. This entry belongs to a study of cytomegalovirus exposure and HLA in healthy donors. Sample: PBMCs. This rearrangement joins TRBV30 to TRBJ2-5, with 12 positions matching TRBD2. The origin of this receptor is a man aged 40-50 years in good health and CMV-seronegative. CDR3 loop: CAWGLAGVQETQYF. CDR3 nucleotide sequence: TGTGCTTGGGGACTAGCGGGCGTCCAAGAGACCCAGTACTTC.